The 18 T cell receptor beta chains listed next were all sequenced from one sample in a study of technical replicates of blood from a handful of donors. Clones were sequenced by immunoSEQ multiplex PCR, and TCRdb holds only the in-frame ones, with some missing. The repertoire holds about 79,000 clones, with more than 85% as singletons. The sequencing input was T cells isolated from PBMCs. The receptors here all came from a human donor in good health. Some clones in this sample may be carry-over from other donors' samples.

This chain uses TRBV7-2 with TRBJ2-3; 9 nucleotides align to TRBD2. V trimming: 1 base; J trimming: 2 bases; junction bases outside the gene matches: 4. Germline loops: CDR1 SGHTA, CDR2 FQGNSA. The CDR3 has 16 amino acids. In DNA, the CDR3 is TGTGCCAGCAGCTTAGTCGCGGGAGGGGCCACAGATACGCAGTATTTT. This gives the protein CASSLVAGGATDTQYF.

This clone was observed a single time. The chain joins TRBV11-2 to TRBJ2-7; 8 positions match TRBD2. V was pared by 5 bases and J by 1 base, with 10 bases of the junction left unmatched. The CDR3 covers 16 residues. CDR1 is SGHAT, CDR2 FQNNGV, per germline. The CDR3 sequence is CASSPVERELSYEQYF. As DNA, the CDR3 is TGTGCCAGCAGCCCGGTAGAGCGGGAGCTATCCTACGAGCAGTACTTC.

The chain recombines TRBV2 with TRBJ1-1; D is perhaps TRBD1 (6 bases). Between the trimmed V and J ends, which lost 6 bases and 5 bases, there was a span of 16 bases. The CDR3 is 14 amino acids. Germline CDR1 is SNHLY and CDR2 is FYNNEI. This CDR3 is CASRGAGLGTEAFF. The CDR3 nucleotides read TGTGCCAGCAGGGGGGCAGGGCTAGGTACTGAAGCTTTCTTT.

The J gene is TRBJ2-7, the V gene TRBV5-6, with D perhaps matching TRBD2 (5 bases). Trimming cost V 2 bases and J 6 bases, with 21 bases left between them. This CDR3 spans 16 amino acids. The germline V gene has CDR1 SGHDT and CDR2 YYEEEE. In DNA form, the CDR3 reads TGTGCCAGCAGCTTTCGACCCGGGATGCCTGCAACCGAGCAGTACTTC. Translation gives CASSFRPGMPATEQYF.

The chain joins TRBV4-1 to TRBJ1-2; D is perhaps TRBD1 (5 bases). Germline V CDR1 and CDR2: MGHRA, YSYEKL. The CDR3 consists of 16 residues. V gave up 0 bases and J gave up 7 bases, with 18 bases separating them. The CDR3 spells CASSQDSRQILAGYTF. In DNA, the CDR3 is TGCGCCAGCAGCCAAGATTCGAGACAGATTCTGGCTGGCTACACCTTC.

This chain connects TRBV28 to TRBJ1-1, with unresolved D. Trimming removed 3 bases at V and 7 bases at J, with 6 bases between. Germline V gives CDR1 MDHEN, CDR2 SYDVKM. The CDR3 is 11 amino acids. CDR3 bases: TGTGCCAGCAGTTTTCGTTATGAAGCTTTCTTT. It yields the protein CASSFRYEAFF.

The CDR3 sequence: CASSDIGPGTEAFF. The DNA for the CDR3 is TGTGCCAGCAGTGATATTGGGCCAGGCACTGAAGCTTTCTTT. The rearrangement uses TRBV6-1 and TRBJ1-1; D gene ambiguous. The germline V gene encodes CDR1 MNHNS and CDR2 SASEGT. Trimming took 3 bases from V and 4 from J, leaving 12 bases between them. This CDR3 spans 14 amino acids.

The chain has TRBV6-1 and TRBJ1-5; perhaps TRBD1 as D (5 bases). Between the trimmed V and J ends, which lost 6 bases and 5 bases, there was a span of 14 bases. This CDR3 comprises 14 residues. Germline-derived CDR1 and CDR2 are MNHNS and SASEGT. CDR3 nucleotide sequence: TGTGCCAGCAGGGACGGGACTTTCTATCAGCCCCAGCATTTT. Translating it yields CASRDGTFYQPQHF.

A single count supports this clone. The CDR3 loop reads CASSLDRPYEQYF. As DNA, the CDR3 is TGTGCCAGCAGCTTGGACAGACCCTACGAGCAGTACTTC. The rearrangement links TRBV5-4 to TRBJ2-7, with D unresolved. The CDR3 has 13 residues. V gave up 0 bases and J gave up 2 bases, with 6 bases separating them. The germline gives CDR1 SGHNT, CDR2 YYREEE (reference sequence).

This chain connects TRBV5-5 to TRBJ2-7; D uncertain. V shed 0 bases and J shed 10 bases, with 8 bases lying between them. The CDR3 runs to 11 residues. In germline, CDR1 is SGHKS, CDR2 YYEKEE (reference sequence). The CDR3 sequence is CASSLELVQYF. In nucleotides, the CDR3 is TGTGCCAGCAGCTTGGAGCTGGTACAGTACTTC.

This chain joins TRBV6-6 and TRBJ1-3; D gene unclear. Germline V CDR1 and CDR2: MNHNY, SVGAGI (reference sequence). With 2 bases removed from V and 0 bases from J, the gap between germline ends came to 8 bases. CDR3 length: 15 amino acids. This CDR3 reads CASSYATDSGNTIYF. In nucleotides, the CDR3 is TGTGCCAGCAGTTACGCCACAGACTCTGGAAACACCATATATTTT.

This chain uses TRBV4-1 with TRBJ2-3; TRBD2 might be the D (6 bases). V shed 4 bases and J shed 0 bases, with 11 bases lying between them. Germline CDR1 is MGHRA and CDR2 is YSYEKL. The CDR3 contains 15 residues. The DNA for the CDR3 is TGCGCCAGCAGCCCCGGGACTTCTAGCACAGATACGCAGTATTTT. It translates to CASSPGTSSTDTQYF.

The V gene is TRBV4-1, the J gene TRBJ2-7; 12 nucleotides agree with TRBD2. Germline CDR1 and CDR2: MGHRA and YSYEKL. Unmatched junction bases numbered 8, after V lost 4 bases and J lost 7 bases. CDR3 size: 15 residues. CDR3 bases: TGCGCCAGCAGCCCCCGACTAGCGGGAGTCGAAGAGCAGTACTTC. Its protein product is CASSPRLAGVEEQYF.

This clone has a handful of counts. The chain employs TRBV19 and TRBJ1-2; unclear D gene. The CDR3 covers 13 residues. Germline V lookup: CDR1 LNHDA, CDR2 SQIVND (reference sequence). V was trimmed by 3 bases and J by 4 bases, leaving 9 bases between them. The CDR3 loop is CASSIGRLYGYTF. DNA of the CDR3: TGTGCCAGTAGTATTGGGCGCCTCTATGGCTACACCTTC. Drawing the rest from reference TRBV19 and TRBJ1-2, the complete variable domain is DGGITQSPKYLFRKEGQNVTLSCEQNLNHDAMYWYRQDPGQGLRLIYYSQIVNDFQKGDIAEGYSVSREKKESFPLTVTSAQKNPTAFYLCASSIGRLYGYTFGSGTRLTVV.

The chain has TRBV27 and TRBJ2-7, with 11 bases matching TRBD2. CDR3 length: 15 amino acids. Germline assignment: CDR1 MNHEY and CDR2 SMNVEV (reference sequence). Trimming cost V 2 bases and J 4 bases; bases outside gene matches: 4. CDR3 sequence: CASSLGGTSGYEQYF. CDR3 sequence (DNA): TGTGCCAGCAGTTTAGGGGGGACTAGCGGATACGAGCAGTACTTC.

This chain connects TRBV9 to TRBJ1-2; TRBD1 matches at 10 bases. Germline trimming cut 3 bases from V and 5 bases from J; bases unmatched to any gene: 7. Germline CDR1 and CDR2: SGDLS and YYNGEE. The CDR3 is 15 residues long. CDR3 nucleotides: TGTGCCAGCAGCGCGCCTAGACAGGGGGCTTATGGCTACACCTTC. This gives the protein CASSAPRQGAYGYTF. Full variable domain (outside the CDR3, taken from reference TRBV9 and TRBJ1-2): DSGVTQTPKHLITATGQRVTLRCSPRSGDLSVYWYQQSLDQGLQFLIQYYNGEERAKGNILERFSAQQFPDLHSELNLSSLELGDSALYFCASSAPRQGAYGYTFGSGTRLTVV.

V is TRBV29-1 and J is TRBJ2-1; tentatively, D is TRBD1 (7 bases). Trimming took off 4 bases at V and 7 bases at J, with 14 bases between the two ends. The CDR3 runs to 13 residues. CDR1 SQVTM and CDR2 ANQGSEA come from the germline V gene. CDR3 sequence reads: CSVGGGGWNEQFF. The CDR3, as DNA: TGCAGCGTTGGCGGAGGGGGCTGGAATGAGCAGTTCTTC.

The genes are TRBV18 and TRBJ2-2, with unresolved D. Germline CDR1 and CDR2: KGHSH and LQKENI. Deletions cut 2 bases from V and 0 bases from J, with 10 bases between. CDR3 length equals 16 residues. CDR3: CASSPTQSTNTGELFF. The CDR3, as DNA: TGTGCCAGCTCACCAACACAAAGTACGAACACCGGGGAGCTGTTTTTT. Combining the CDR3 with reference TRBV18 and TRBJ2-2 gives the whole variable domain NAGVMQNPRHLVRRRGQEARLRCSPMKGHSHVYWYRQLPEEGLKFMVYLQKENIIDESGMPKERFSAEFPKEGPSILRIQQVVRGDSAAYFCASSPTQSTNTGELFFGEGSRLTVL.